The clone carrying this T cell receptor beta chain was recorded many times. Its antigen is as yet unknown. Stable disease denoted Graves' hyperthyroidism without ophthalmopathy progression within 18 months. Roughly 9.1 ml of fresh peripheral blood supplied the PBMCs. What was amplified from RNA transcripts were TCR beta CDR3 regions. HTBI primers drove first-round RT-PCR of the TCR CDR3. From the multiplex PCR reads, TCRdb called clonotypes with MiXCR, one entry per CDR3 protein. Here the sample spans 800,000 or so distinct CDR3 sequences, 35% to 45% being singletons. The data belong to a study of T cells in Graves' hyperthyroidism and ophthalmopathy. Regarding the study as a whole: Researchers found most expanded thyroid clonotypes above 0.001 in blood as well.

The V gene lost 4 bases and the J gene lost 5 bases, with 11 bases spanning the gap. CDR3 length equals 13 residues. Germline CDR1 reads ENHRY; CDR2 reads SYGVKD. The chain carries TRBV10-3 and TRBJ2-5; D gene unclear. This receptor was taken from a man aged 18 to 35 with Graves' hyperthyroidism. Sequenced sample: blood. The CDR3: CAISGPAGETQYF. CDR3 sequence (DNA): TGTGCCATCAGTGGGCCAGCCGGGGAGACCCAGTACTTC.